Presented here are 22 T cell receptor beta chains from one specimen sequenced in a study of tumor-infiltrating lymphocytes in glioblastoma multiforme. Multiple V-beta primers and a C-beta primer amplified TCRB from RNA. TCRdb ran MiXCR on the multiplex PCR reads and lists one entry per CDR3 protein. This repertoire shows more than 9,000 distinct CDR3 sequences, around two thirds found once; its top ten account for around 30%. Sequencing was done on a sample of brain tumor tissue. The receptors stem from a male donor with glioblastoma.

Note on this clonotype: Without the conserved terminal phenylalanine or tryptophan, this CDR3 likely stems from a read error. Because the CDR3's place on the DNA is in doubt, the DNA is left out and the CDR3 is given as listed by TCRdb. The CDR3: CASSDGGRGTEALS. V and J are TRBV10-1 and TRBJ1-1; the table's D call, TRBD1, has no DNA check behind it. From its first to its last residue, the CDR3 has 14 amino acids. Germline lookup yields CDR1 WNHNN and CDR2 SYGVQD (reference sequence).

This clonotype was picked up many times. This chain joins TRBV30 and TRBJ2-1, with a possible D match to TRBD2 (5 bases). Germline V gene sequence: CDR1 GTSNPN, CDR2 SVGIG (reference sequence). V lost 4 bases and J 6 bases, leaving 13 bases between the germline ends. The CDR3 loop spans 13 amino acids. CDR3 protein: CAWTGGSVNEQFF. CDR3 coding DNA: TGTGCCTGGACCGGAGGAAGTGTCAATGAGCAGTTCTTC.

J is TRBJ2-7 and V is TRBV11-2; D is perhaps TRBD1 or TRBD2 (5 bases each). The CDR3 covers 15 residues. V was cut by 4 bases and J by 3 bases, with 16 bases left in between. Germline V lookup: CDR1 SGHAT, CDR2 FQNNGV. The CDR3 sequence is CASSSPGAFGYEQYF. The DNA of the CDR3 is TGTGCCAGCAGCTCTCCCGGGGCCTTCGGCTACGAGCAGTACTTC.

This clonotype was found once. This may be a read error, as it is one base from a much larger clone. The conserved final phenylalanine or tryptophan is absent from the CDR3, which likely points to a read error. This sequence joins TRBV2 and TRBJ1-5; a weak D match, TRBD1 (5 bases). Trimming shortened V by 4 bases and J by 2 bases, and 18 bases separated the two germline ends. The CDR3 covers 17 residues. In germline, CDR1 is SNHLY, CDR2 FYNNEI. CDR3 loop: CASSGDSISEGNQPQHI. In DNA form, the CDR3 reads TGTGCCAGCAGTGGGGACTCCATCTCAGAAGGCAATCAGCCCCAGCATATT.

The CDR3 bases are TGTGCCAGTAGTTCCTCTAGCCTAGCACTATACGAGCAGTACTTC. This sequence encodes CASSSSSLALYEQYF. The V call is TRBV11-2, the J call TRBJ2-7, with D tentatively TRBD2 (5 bases). CDR1 and CDR2 (germline): SGHAT, FQNNGV. This CDR3 is 15 amino acids long. With 9 bases removed from V and 4 bases from J, the gap between germline ends came to 22 bases. Supplemented by reference TRBV11-2 and TRBJ2-7, the full variable domain reads EAGVAQSPRYKIIEKRQSVAFWCNPISGHATLYWYQQILGQGPKLLIQFQNNGVVDDSQLPKDRFSAERLKGVDSTLKIQPAKLEDSAVYLCASSSSSLALYEQYFGPGTRLTVT.

As for this clonotype: A junction end diverges from the germline sequence, so it may reflect a read error. This chain connects TRBV20-1 to TRBJ2-4; TRBD2 matches at 7 bases. The CDR3 spans 15 residues. Germline CDR1 and CDR2: DFQATT and SNEGSKA (reference sequence). Here the CDR3 reads CNAAGTGGAKNIQYF. CDR3 DNA sequence: TGCAATGCTGCCGGGACGGGGGGTGCCAAAAACATTCAGTACTTT.

By frequency in the sample, this clonotype is medium-sized. This chain uses TRBV4-1 with TRBJ2-3; D call uncertain. The CDR3 covers 17 residues. V lost 1 base to trimming and J lost 1 base, with 15 bases between them. The germline V gene has CDR1 MGHRA and CDR2 YSYEKL. The CDR3 sequence is CASSQVLTRSGTDTQYF. For the CDR3, the DNA is TGCGCCAGCAGCCAAGTTCTTACCCGCTCTGGCACAGATACGCAGTATTTT.

This clonotype was found a few times. The conserved final phenylalanine or tryptophan is absent from the CDR3, which likely points to a read error. It is unclear where the CDR3 begins or ends on the DNA, so no DNA is shown, and the CDR3 is as TCRdb lists it. This chain joins TRBV11-2 and TRBJ2-1; the table names TRBD1, a call not compared with the DNA. Germline CDR1 SGHAT, CDR2 FQNNGV. 13 amino acids form the CDR3, both terminal residues included. The CDR3 region is CASSLDRGNEQFL.

V usage is TRBV10-3 and J usage is TRBJ2-5; D unresolved. V dropped 6 bases and J dropped 0 bases, with 2 bases sitting between them. This CDR3 has 11 amino acids. Germline lookup yields CDR1 ENHRY and CDR2 SYGVKD. CDR3 in amino acids: CAIRYQETQYF. In DNA, the CDR3 is TGTGCCATCAGATACCAAGAGACCCAGTACTTC.

About this clonotype itself: Here the CDR3 omits its conserved ending phenylalanine or tryptophan, so a read error is the likely source. The chain combines TRBV20-1 with TRBJ2-7, with TRBD2 as a possible D gene (6 bases). The CDR3 is 15 residues long. The germline gives CDR1 DFQATT, CDR2 SNEGSKA (reference sequence). Here the CDR3 DNA reads TGCAGTGCTAGAGGGATCGAAGGAGGGCCCCACGACCAGTACTTA. Translating gives CSARGIEGGPHDQYL.

Turning to this clonotype: Without the conserved terminal phenylalanine or tryptophan, this CDR3 likely stems from a read error. The DNA is omitted, as the CDR3 cannot be located on it reliably, and the CDR3 follows TCRdb's listing. The CDR3 here is CASSLADTNTEASL. This chain joins TRBV12-3 or TRBV12-4 and TRBJ1-1. The CDR3 contains 14 residues when both ends are counted.

The rearrangement joins TRBV4-2 to TRBJ2-1, with D perhaps matching TRBD2 (5 bases). V lost 0 bases to trimming and J lost 9 bases, with 12 bases between them. From germline, CDR1 is LGHNA and CDR2 YNFKEQ. CDR3 length: 14 residues. This chain's CDR3 is CASSQERVGGEQFF. The CDR3 nucleotides read TGTGCCAGCAGCCAAGAGCGGGTAGGAGGTGAGCAGTTCTTC.

The rearrangement joins TRBV4-2 to TRBJ2-7; D possibly corresponds to TRBD2 (7 bases). Trimming removed 4 bases at V and 0 bases at J, with 19 bases between. The CDR3 spans 17 residues. Per germline, CDR1 LGHNA and CDR2 YNFKEQ. The CDR3 nucleotides are TGTGCCAGCAGCCTAGAGGGGACAAGGGGGGGCTCCTACGAGCAGTACTTC. It codes for CASSLEGTRGGSYEQYF.

In this sample, this clonotype turned up many times. Compared with germline, one end of the junction differs, possibly owing to a read error. The J gene is TRBJ2-3, the V gene TRBV5-1; TRBD1 aligns across 9 bases. CDR3 length: 16 residues. Germline assignment: CDR1 SGHRS and CDR2 YFSETQ. The CDR3 DNA is TGCGCCAGCAGCTACATGGACAGGGGACAAGGAGATATGCAGTATTTT. Amino acids: CASSYMDRGQGDMQYF.

By share, this clonotype counts as medium-sized. The CDR3 loop reads CASSHTLGRVGGRETQYF. CDR3 DNA: TGCGCCAGCAGCCACACGTTGGGGAGAGTAGGGGGCCGGGAGACCCAGTACTTC. The chain has TRBV4-1 and TRBJ2-5; 7 bases line up with TRBD1. CDR1 is MGHRA and CDR2 is YSYEKL in the germline V gene. The CDR3 loop spans 18 amino acids. The ends lost 3 bases at V and 5 bases at J; junction bases unmatched: 18.

This rearrangement joins TRBV7-9 to TRBJ2-1; TRBD2 aligns across 11 bases. The CDR3 totals 15 residues. V lost 6 bases to trimming and J lost 8 bases; unmatched junction nucleotides: 9. Germline-derived CDR1 and CDR2 are SEHNR and FQNEAQ (reference sequence). The CDR3 region is CASRQLAGVGDEQFF. The CDR3 DNA sequence: TGTGCCAGCAGACAACTAGCGGGAGTTGGTGATGAGCAGTTCTTC.

The genes are TRBV10-2 and TRBJ1-1; no clear D gene. Germline-derived CDR1 and CDR2 are WSHSY and SAAADI. Trimming shortened V by 0 bases and J by 1 base, and 6 bases separated the two germline ends. This CDR3 has 14 amino acids. CDR3 sequence: CASSESWGNTEAFF. The CDR3 DNA sequence: TGCGCCAGCAGTGAGTCATGGGGGAACACTGAAGCTTTCTTT.

A remark on this clonotype: A much larger clone is a single base away; this may be a read error. The conserved final phenylalanine or tryptophan is absent from the CDR3, which likely points to a read error. This chain links TRBV10-2 with TRBJ2-3, with 11 bases fitting TRBD1. CDR1 and CDR2 (germline): WSHSY, SAAADI. The length of the CDR3 is 15 residues. After removal of 4 bases from V and 2 bases from J, the junction contained 2 bases not matched to a gene. This chain's CDR3 is CASSGTGGVTDTQYL. The CDR3 DNA sequence: TGCGCCAGCAGTGGGACAGGGGGCGTCACAGATACGCAGTATTTG.

Note on this clonotype: One end of the junction fails to match germline, which may point to a read error. V and J are TRBV4-2 and TRBJ2-7, with TRBD1 matching over 11 bases. Germline loops: CDR1 LGHNA, CDR2 YNFKEQ. This CDR3 region has 17 residues. The CDR3: CASIQEGTGGGSYEQYF. CDR3 nucleotides: TGTGCCAGCATCCAAGAGGGGACAGGGGGTGGCTCCTACGAGCAGTACTTC.

The chain links TRBV5-3 to TRBJ1-1; 8 positions agree with TRBD1. TRBV5-3 is sorted into the ORF group, with uncertain function. The V segment lost 2 bases and the J segment 6 bases; nucleotides outside the gene matches: 18. The CDR3 has 18 residues. The chain's CDR3 is CARSFCPGQGYHGAEAFF. The CDR3 nucleotides are TGTGCCAGAAGCTTCTGTCCCGGACAGGGCTACCACGGCGCTGAAGCTTTCTTT.

As concerns this clonotype: A much bigger clone sits one base away, suggesting this may be a read error. The chain carries TRBV24-1 and TRBJ2-2; D gene ambiguous. The CDR3 covers 15 residues. V was clipped by 3 bases and J by 3 bases, with 10 bases between them. In germline, CDR1 is KGHDR, CDR2 SFDVKD. The CDR3 bases are TGTGCCACCAGTGATCCCTCAGAGGACACCGGGGAGCTGTTTTTT. It is translated as CATSDPSEDTGELFF.

The CDR3 region has the DNA TGCGCCAGCAGTGAGTCGGGCTCCCCCAATGAGCAGTTCTTC. Translating it yields CASSESGSPNEQFF. The chain combines TRBV10-1 with TRBJ2-1; no clear D gene. V gave up 0 bases and J gave up 6 bases, with 9 bases separating them. This CDR3 is built from 14 residues. Germline CDR1 WNHNN, CDR2 SYGVQD (reference sequence).